Below, 30 T cell receptor beta chains from the same sample are listed, as sequenced in a study of T cell clonality in common variable immunodeficiency. Here immunoSEQ multiplex PCR was the method, and the copy in TCRdb shows in-frame clones only, minus some. The sample has roughly 57,000 clones, none seen only once. The sequenced material came from peripheral blood mononuclear cells. Receptors were obtained from a person aged 18 to 70 in good health.

This clone appeared many times. The read ends 3 residues before the CDR3 terminus; that terminus is restored from the germline J gene. The V and J genes are TRBV20-1 and TRBJ2-4; TRBD1 is a possible D gene (5 bases). The CDR3 consists of 13 residues. In germline, CDR1 is DFQATT, CDR2 SNEGSKA (reference sequence). The ends were cut back, 6 bases at V and 7 bases at J, with 16 bases in the middle. Incomplete CDR3 DNA: TGCAGTGCCCTGGGGCAGGCAAAGAACATT. Protein: CSALGQAKNI. The full CDR3 reads CSALGQAKNIQYF.

There are many counts of this clone. Coverage ceases 3 residues before the CDR3 finishes, and the germline J gene fills in the end. The chain has TRBV6-1 and TRBJ2-7; D unresolved. The CDR3 loop spans 14 amino acids. The V end was cut by 4 bases, the J end by 0 bases, with 10 bases between. Germline CDR1 reads MNHNS; CDR2 reads SASEGT. Here the CDR3 reads CASSGRQNSYEQYF. The sequenced CDR3 bases are TGTGCCAGCAGTGGACGACAAAACTCCTACGAG.

This clone was counted at least ten times. The read ends 3 residues before the CDR3 terminus; that terminus is restored from the germline J gene. The rearrangement joins TRBV9 to TRBJ2-3, with D perhaps matching TRBD2 (6 bases). The CDR3 loop spans 13 amino acids. Trimming shortened V by 4 bases and J by 3 bases, and 9 bases separated the two germline ends. CDR1 is SGDLS and CDR2 is YYNGEE in the germline V gene. Here the CDR3 reads CASSSGLTDTQYF. The sequenced part of the CDR3 DNA is TGTGCCAGCAGCAGCGGGCTTACAGATACG. Full variable domain (missing parts from reference TRBV9 and TRBJ2-3): DSGVTQTPKHLITATGQRVTLRCSPRSGDLSVYWYQQSLDQGLQFLIQYYNGEERAKGNILERFSAQQFPDLHSELNLSSLELGDSALYFCASSSGLTDTQYFGPGTRLTVL.

This clone has a count of ten or more. The read terminates 3 residues before the CDR3 end, so the remaining end is supplied by the germline J gene. This chain links TRBV9 with TRBJ1-2; D is perhaps TRBD1 (5 bases). Germline V gene lookup returns CDR1 SGDLS and CDR2 YYNGEE. The CDR3 is 14 residues long. V was clipped by 0 bases and J by 5 bases, with 11 bases between them. The sequenced CDR3 bases are TGTGCCAGCAGCGTAGAAGTAGGGGATTATGGC. It encodes CASSVEVGDYG. The whole CDR3 sequence reads CASSVEVGDYGYTF.

This clone was found many times. Coverage ceases 3 residues before the CDR3 finishes, and the germline J gene fills in the end. The gene calls are TRBV5-1 and TRBJ2-3; the D gene is possibly TRBD1 (5 bases). This CDR3 region has 16 residues. The germline V and J ends were trimmed by 0 bases and 2 bases, with 13 bases remaining between them. Germline V gene lookup returns CDR1 SGHRS and CDR2 YFSETQ. The CDR3 here is CASSLEGLENTDTQYF. The part of the CDR3 DNA that was read is TGCGCCAGCAGCTTGGAGGGGCTGGAGAACACAGATACG.

This clone turned up a few times. The read stops 3 residues short of the end of the CDR3; the missing end is completed from the germline J gene. V and J are TRBV7-9 and TRBJ1-2; D unclear. Germline loops: CDR1 SEHNR, CDR2 FQNEAQ (reference sequence). There are 14 residues in the CDR3. The sequenced part of the CDR3 DNA is TGTGCCAGCAGCCCTCTGTCCAGCACAGATACC. Translation: CASSPLSSTDT. The full CDR3 is CASSPLSSTDTYTF.

In its sample, this clone was seen many times. The CDR3 goes on 3 residues after the read ends, and that part is filled in from the germline J gene. This chain uses TRBV5-6 with TRBJ2-3; 7 bases fit TRBD1. The CDR3 contains 15 residues. After removal of 2 bases from V and 7 bases from J, the junction contained 10 bases not matched to a gene. Germline V lookup: CDR1 SGHDT, CDR2 YYEEEE. The chain's CDR3 is CASSFLTGAMNTQYF. CDR3 DNA (partial): TGTGCCAGCAGCTTCTTAACAGGGGCAATGAATACG.

This clone was counted ten times or more. The DNA ends 3 residues before the CDR3 does, and the rest of the CDR3 is filled in from the germline J gene. This chain joins TRBV19 and TRBJ2-3, with 8 bases fitting TRBD2. CDR1 is LNHDA and CDR2 is SQIVND in the germline V gene (reference sequence). The CDR3 runs 16 residues. The junction had 5 bases not matched to a gene; V was cut back by 1 base and J by 2 bases. The sequenced part of the CDR3 DNA is TGTGCCAGTAGTATAGCCGTAGCGGGGCCCACAGATACG. Its protein product is CASSIAVAGPTDT. In full, the CDR3 is CASSIAVAGPTDTQYF.

This clone was found many times. The read gets to within 3 residues of the CDR3 end, and the germline J gene fills in the rest. The J gene is TRBJ1-6, the V gene TRBV19, with D uncertain. Trimming cost V 5 bases and J 5 bases, with 19 bases left between them. The CDR3 covers 17 residues. Germline loops: CDR1 LNHDA, CDR2 SQIVND (reference sequence). CDR3 DNA, as far as it was read: TGTGCCAGTAGTTCCCCGCGCGGACTTACCGATAATTCACCC. This sequence encodes CASSSPRGLTDNSP. The full CDR3 reads CASSSPRGLTDNSPLHF. Variable domain in full (rest from reference TRBV19 and TRBJ1-6): DGGITQSPKYLFRKEGQNVTLSCEQNLNHDAMYWYRQDPGQGLRLIYYSQIVNDFQKGDIAEGYSVSREKKESFPLTVTSAQKNPTAFYLCASSSPRGLTDNSPLHFGNGTRLTVT.

This clone has ten or more counts. The read finishes 3 residues shy of the CDR3 end, and the germline J gene is used to complete it. V gene TRBV18 combines with J gene TRBJ2-3; TRBD2 matches 10 bases. The germline gives CDR1 KGHSH, CDR2 LQKENI. The V and J ends lost 4 bases and 4 bases, in that order; junction bases with no gene match: 11. CDR3 length: 17 amino acids. CDR3 DNA, as far as it was read: TGTGCCAGCTCACTCGCCCGTTTGAGCGGGGGGGCAGATACG. As protein: CASSLARLSGGADT. The full CDR3 protein reads CASSLARLSGGADTQYF.

This clone was observed many times. The read is 3 residues too short to cover the CDR3 end, so that end is filled in from the germline J gene. This sequence joins TRBV5-4 and TRBJ1-2, with D tentatively TRBD1 (5 bases). Looked up from germline, CDR1 is SGHNT and CDR2 is YYREEE (reference sequence). V was shortened by 4 bases and J by 0 bases, with 13 bases between the two germline ends. The CDR3 contains 15 residues. The CDR3 here is CASSPQGMANYGYTF. The sequenced part of the CDR3 DNA is TGTGCCAGCAGCCCGCAGGGTATGGCTAACTATGGC.

The table lists this clone with many counts. The read terminates 3 residues before the CDR3 end, so the remaining end is supplied by the germline J gene. The rearrangement joins TRBV6-2 or TRBV6-3 to TRBJ2-3; 11 bases match TRBD2. Germline assignment: CDR1 MNHEY and CDR2 SVGEGT. The CDR3 is made up of 15 amino acids. V dropped 8 bases and J dropped 0; count of bases not matched to a gene: 4. The CDR3 is CASVSGGASTDTQYF. The CDR3 bases that were read are TGTGCCAGCGTTAGCGGGGGGGCCAGCACAGATACG.

This clone has ten or more counts. The CDR3 sequence is CASSVGTSGDYEQYF. The sequenced CDR3 bases are TGTGCCAGCAGTGTCGGGACTAGCGGAGACTACGAG. V and J are TRBV2 and TRBJ2-7, with TRBD2 matching over 11 bases. Read sequence stops 3 residues before the CDR3 end, and the germline J gene provides the missing end. Trimming took 4 bases from V and 3 from J; bases not matched to a gene: 5. The CDR3 loop spans 15 amino acids. Germline V gene lookup returns CDR1 SNHLY and CDR2 FYNNEI.

In its sample, this clone was seen many times. The CDR3 is cut off 3 residues early in the read; its end comes from the germline J gene. The chain recombines TRBV10-1 with TRBJ2-5; D is uncertain. This CDR3 region has 13 residues. The V gene's germline CDR1 is WNHNN and CDR2 SYGVQD (reference sequence). Trimming stripped 3 bases from V and 5 bases from J, with 10 bases between. The sequenced part of the CDR3 DNA is TGCGCCAGCAGTGAATGGGTAGGGGAGACC. Protein sequence: CASSEWVGET. The complete CDR3 sequence is CASSEWVGETQYF.

This clone was seen at least ten times. This sample also contains other DNA sequences that code for the same CDR3. CDR3 amino acids: CASSGTLNTEAFF. The covered CDR3 bases are TGTGCCAGCAGCGGTACACTGAACACTGAA. The chain couples TRBV5-4 to TRBJ1-1; no clear D. Sequencing ends 3 residues short of the CDR3 end; the germline J gene provides the rest. Germline V gene data show CDR1 as SGHNT and CDR2 as YYREEE (reference sequence). CDR3 size: 13 residues. V lost 4 bases and J 0 bases, leaving 7 bases between the germline ends.

This clone appeared many times. The read finishes 3 residues shy of the CDR3 end, and the germline J gene is used to complete it. The genes are TRBV20-1 and TRBJ1-2; tentative D call: TRBD1 (5 bases). The CDR3 contains 15 residues. CDR1 and CDR2 from the germline V gene are DFQATT and SNEGSKA (reference sequence). The CDR3 region is CSARGLVGDAGGYTF. The DNA read from the CDR3 is TGCAGTGCTAGAGGCTTAGTGGGGGATGCGGGGGGC.

Concerning this clone: The CDR3 is cut off 3 residues early in the read; its end comes from the germline J gene. The V gene is TRBV30, the J gene TRBJ1-2; D is unresolved. The CDR3 has 15 amino acids. Germline V gene sequence: CDR1 GTSNPN, CDR2 SVGIG (reference sequence). The CDR3 bases that were read are TGTGCCTGGTCAAGACTTGGGTTCGTTCGCGAGATC. Amino acids: CAWSRLGFVREI. The entire CDR3 sequence reads CAWSRLGFVREIYTF. Filled out from reference TRBV30 and TRBJ1-2, the complete variable domain reads SQTIHQWPATLVQPVGSPLSLECTVEGTSNPNLYWYRQAAGRGLQLLFYSVGIGQISSEVPQNLSASRPQDRQFILSSKKLLLSDSGFYLCAWSRLGFVREIYTFGSGTRLTVV.

This clone appeared many times. The CDR3 goes on 3 residues after the read ends, and that part is filled in from the germline J gene. This chain connects TRBV20-1 to TRBJ2-1, with 10 nucleotides matching TRBD2. CDR3 length equals 16 residues. With 2 bases clipped from V and 6 bases from J, the junction kept 10 bases outside the gene matches. Germline V lookup: CDR1 DFQATT, CDR2 SNEGSKA (reference sequence). CDR3: CSARSPQGLASNEQFF. CDR3 bases read: TGCAGTGCTAGAAGTCCTCAGGGACTAGCGTCCAATGAG.

This clone came up many times. The DNA read from the CDR3 is TGTGCCAGTACCGGGACAGGGGATCTCCACATT. It yields the protein CASTGTGDLHI. In full, the CDR3 is CASTGTGDLHIQYF. The J gene is TRBJ2-4, the V gene TRBV19; 10 positions match TRBD1. The read ends 3 residues early relative to the CDR3; the germline J gene fills the gap. This CDR3 has 14 residues. Per the germline V gene, CDR1 is LNHDA and CDR2 is SQIVND (reference sequence). The V gene end was trimmed by 7 bases and the J gene end by 8 bases; junction bases not matched to a gene: 8.

This clone has a count of ten or more. The sequenced fragment ends 3 residues before the CDR3 boundary, so the rest is inferred from the germline J gene. The chain recombines TRBV5-1 with TRBJ1-2; 7 bases line up with TRBD1. V gave up 2 bases and J gave up 0 bases; unmatched junction bases: 10. The CDR3 is 17 residues long. CDR1 SGHRS and CDR2 YFSETQ come from the germline V gene. CDR3 loop: CASSLKEQGTPNYGYTF. The part of the CDR3 DNA that was read is TGCGCCAGCAGCTTAAAGGAACAGGGGACTCCTAACTATGGC.

This clone was detected ten times or more. The DNA ends 3 residues before the CDR3 does, and the rest of the CDR3 is filled in from the germline J gene. The chain joins TRBV10-3 to TRBJ1-1, with TRBD1 matching over 7 bases. This CDR3 has 16 amino acids. Germline trimming cut 2 bases from V and 0 bases from J; bases unmatched to any gene: 6. The germline V gene encodes CDR1 ENHRY and CDR2 SYGVKD. CDR3 DNA (partial): TGTGCCATCAGTGAGCTAAACAGGGGAATGAACACTGAA. It yields the protein CAISELNRGMNTE. In full, the CDR3 reads CAISELNRGMNTEAFF.

Ten or more counts support this clone. The read terminates 3 residues before the CDR3 end, so the remaining end is supplied by the germline J gene. This chain joins TRBV7-2 and TRBJ2-2; possible D gene TRBD1, 5 bases. V was clipped by 5 bases and J by 2 bases, with 9 bases between them. Germline V lookup: CDR1 SGHTA, CDR2 FQGNSA. The CDR3 covers 14 residues. The CDR3 spells CASSPDRNTGELFF. The DNA read from the CDR3 is TGTGCCAGCAGCCCCGACAGAAACACCGGGGAG.

There are many counts of this clone. The sequenced fragment ends 3 residues before the CDR3 boundary, so the rest is inferred from the germline J gene. The chain has TRBV7-2 and TRBJ2-7; D is unclear. The V gene lost 2 bases and the J gene lost 3 bases, with 11 bases spanning the gap. Germline V gene lookup returns CDR1 SGHTA and CDR2 FQGNSA. The CDR3 is made up of 14 amino acids. The CDR3 bases that were read are TGTGCCAGCAGCTTATATCGCGGTAGCTACGAG. Amino acid sequence: CASSLYRGSYE. The complete CDR3 protein is CASSLYRGSYEQYF.

At least ten counts were recorded for this clone. Read data end 3 residues before the CDR3 end; the end is taken from the germline J gene. The chain employs TRBV12-3 or TRBV12-4 and TRBJ2-1; a possible D gene is TRBD2 (5 bases). Trimming shortened V by 10 bases and J by 0 bases, and 22 bases separated the two germline ends. CDR3 length: 17 amino acids. This CDR3 is CATLTTGSFSSYNEQFF. CDR3 DNA (partial): TGTGCCACCCTAACCACGGGGTCCTTTAGCTCCTACAATGAG.

This clone was counted at least ten times. The read ends 3 residues early relative to the CDR3; the germline J gene fills the gap. The chain employs TRBV7-2 and TRBJ2-1; 10 positions agree with TRBD2. This CDR3 region has 15 residues. CDR1 is SGHTA and CDR2 is FQGNSA in the germline V gene. V shed 1 base, J shed 6 bases, and the junction held 3 bases outside the gene matches. The part of the CDR3 DNA that was read is TGTGCCAGCAGCTTAGTATGGACTAGCGGCAATGAG. Amino acid sequence: CASSLVWTSGNE. The whole CDR3 protein reads CASSLVWTSGNEQFF.

A word on this clone: The read gets to within 3 residues of the CDR3 end, and the germline J gene fills in the rest. The chain links TRBV5-8 to TRBJ2-3, with D possibly being TRBD1 (5 bases). This CDR3 region has 15 residues. Germline lookup yields CDR1 SGHTS and CDR2 YDEGEE. V dropped 2 bases and J dropped 2 bases, with 12 bases sitting between them. This CDR3 reads CASSFTGVITDTQYF. Incomplete CDR3 DNA: TGTGCCAGCAGCTTTACAGGAGTTATCACAGATACG.

This clone was seen repeatedly, ten times or more. The CDR3 end is not reached by the read, which stops 3 residues before it; the germline J gene fills it in. The gene calls are TRBV29-1 and TRBJ1-2; 8 bases align to TRBD1. The CDR3 has 11 residues. CDR1 and CDR2 from the germline V gene are SQVTM and ANQGSEA. Trimming cost V 3 bases and J 6 bases; bases outside gene matches: 0. The CDR3 protein is CSVETGDGYTF. The DNA read from the CDR3 is TGCAGCGTTGAGACAGGGGATGGC. Combining the CDR3 with reference TRBV29-1 and TRBJ1-2 gives the whole variable domain SAVISQKPSRDICQRGTSLTIQCQVDSQVTMMFWYRQQPGQSLTLIATANQGSEATYESGFVIDKFPISRPNLTFSTLTVSNMSPEDSSIYLCSVETGDGYTFGSGTRLTVV.

This clone was picked up many times. The read terminates 3 residues before the CDR3 end, so the remaining end is supplied by the germline J gene. V is TRBV29-1 and J is TRBJ1-1, with D maybe TRBD1 (5 bases). The length of the CDR3 is 16 residues. Germline V CDR1 and CDR2: SQVTM, ANQGSEA. V lost 4 bases and J 0 bases, leaving 18 bases between the germline ends. CDR3: CSVGIVSGPMNTEAFF. CDR3 DNA (partial): TGCAGCGTTGGGATAGTGTCAGGGCCCATGAACACTGAA.

This clone was picked up many times. The read is 3 residues too short to cover the CDR3 end, so that end is filled in from the germline J gene. The chain carries TRBV28 and TRBJ2-2, with 7 bases matching TRBD2. This CDR3 has 15 amino acids. Trimming cost V 5 bases and J 6 bases; bases outside gene matches: 9. Germline V gene sequence: CDR1 MDHEN, CDR2 SYDVKM. The part of the CDR3 DNA that was read is TGTGCCAGCAGTCCGGGGAGGGTCGGAGCCGGGGAG. It specifies CASSPGRVGAGE. The complete CDR3 protein is CASSPGRVGAGELFF.

Many counts were recorded for this clone. With the read ending 3 residues before the CDR3 end, the germline J gene is used to fill in that end. The chain employs TRBV28 and TRBJ2-2; the D is unclear. The CDR3 loop spans 17 amino acids. Germline-derived CDR1 and CDR2 are MDHEN and SYDVKM. V gave up 6 bases and J gave up 4 bases, with 21 bases separating them. This chain's CDR3 is CASSPGEITSGTGELFF. The sequenced CDR3 bases are TGTGCCAGCAGCCCCGGTGAAATCACCTCTGGCACCGGGGAG. Based on the CDR3 plus reference TRBV28 and TRBJ2-2, the full variable domain is DVKVTQSSRYLVKRTGEKVFLECVQDMDHENMFWYRQDPGLGLRLIYFSYDVKMKEKGDIPEGYSVSREKKERFSLILESASTNQTSMYLCASSPGEITSGTGELFFGEGSRLTVL.